A selection of T cell receptor beta chains follows, all from one sample in a study of T cell changes during pregnancy in multiple sclerosis. The repertoire was sequenced with immunoSEQ multiplex PCR; TCRdb's copy has only in-frame clones and lacks some. Of approximately 130,000 clones listed, roughly 96% are singletons. The specimen comprised peripheral blood, sampled after pregnancy. The source of these receptors is a female donor with multiple sclerosis, enrolled in a pregnancy study. CDR3s include the opening cysteine and the closing phenylalanine or tryptophan. The D gene is left open where the match is weak. Rows may omit the clone size; those that give it use once, few, many or a size class.

TRBJ1-5 TRBV6-5 . . TGTGCCAGCACTCGTAGCAATCAGCCCCAGCATTTT CASTRSNQPQHF
TRBJ2-2 TRBV2 . . TGTGCCAGCAGTGAAGAGAGGCTGCCGGGCGGGGAGCTGTTTTTT CASSEERLPGGELFF
TRBJ2-2 TRBV5-1 . TRBD1 TGCGCCAGCAGCATCGGACAGGGGGGCACCGGGGAGCTGTTTTTT CASSIGQGGTGELFF
TRBJ2-2 TRBV28 . . TGTGCCAGCAGCTTCGCCCGGACTCACGATACCGGGGAGCTGTTTTTT CASSFARTHDTGELFF
TRBJ2-7 TRBV27 . . TGTGCCAGCAGAGGCGGATCCTCCTACGAGCAGTACTTC CASRGGSSYEQYF
TRBJ2-1 TRBV9 . TRBD2 TGTGCCAGCAGCGTAGAAATAGCGGGAGCGCACAATGAGCAGTTCTTC CASSVEIAGAHNEQFF
TRBJ1-2 TRBV28 . . TGTGCCAGCAGCCTAGACAGGTTCTATGGCTACACCTTC CASSLDRFYGYTF
TRBJ1-2 TRBV5-1 once . TGCGCCAGCAGCTTGAACGGTGGCTACACCTTC CASSLNGGYTF
TRBJ2-2 TRBV5-1 . . TGCGCCAGCAGCGTCGGGACTCGCAACACCGGGGAGCTGTTTTTT CASSVGTRNTGELFF
TRBJ2-3 TRBV7-9 . TRBD2 TGTGCCAGCAGCCCCCGGACTAGCGGGTGGGGCACAGATACGCAGTATTTT CASSPRTSGWGTDTQYF
TRBJ1-1 TRBV27 . TRBD1 TGTGCCAGCAGTCCCGGGCGCGGACAGGGGAACACTGAAGCTTTCTTT CASSPGRGQGNTEAFF
TRBJ2-7 TRBV28 . . TGTGCCAGCAGTTTACAGCAGGGGGAGGTTATCTTCGGCGAGCAGTACTTC CASSLQQGEVIFGEQYF
TRBJ2-1 TRBV7-2 . TRBD2 TGTGCCAGCAGTTGGACCGGGACTAGCGGAGCCTACAATGAGCAGTTCTTC CASSWTGTSGAYNEQFF
TRBJ2-5 TRBV5-6 . . TGTGCCAGCAGCCAGACCCGAGGCCCCCAAGAGACCCAGTACTTC CASSQTRGPQETQYF
TRBJ1-5 TRBV9 . . TGTGCCAGCAGCGGGAGGGGTGTTGCTCAGCCCCAGCATTTT CASSGRGVAQPQHF
TRBJ1-2 TRBV7-2 once TRBD1 TGTGCCAGCAGCGCAGAACAGGGGATCTATGGCTACACCTTC CASSAEQGIYGYTF
TRBJ2-7 TRBV18 . TRBD1 TGTGCCAGCTCACCAGATCGAAGGACAGGAAGCTCCTACGAGCAGTACTTC CASSPDRRTGSSYEQYF
TRBJ1-1 TRBV29-1 few . TGCAGCGTTTCCAGGGTACAGGGCAACACCGAAGCTTTCTTT CSVSRVQGNTEAFF
TRBJ1-1 TRBV4-1 . . TGCGCCAGCAGCCAAGAAGCCCCGAGTACCACTGAAGCTTTCTTT CASSQEAPSTTEAFF
TRBJ2-4 TRBV5-6 . TRBD2 TGTGCCAGCAGCCTAGGGCCCGGGGGGGCCAAAAACATTCAGTACTTC CASSLGPGGAKNIQYF
TRBJ2-5 TRBV19 . . TGTGCCAGTACCTCGGGAACATCCCTGGGTGAGACCCAGTACTTC CASTSGTSLGETQYF
TRBJ2-1 TRBV7-7 . TRBD2 TGTGCTAGCAGCTTAGCGGGACTAGCGGATAACAATGAGCAGTTCTTC CASSLAGLADNNEQFF
TRBJ2-3 TRBV7-9 . . TGTGCCAGCATAGGGGCGGCTCCCTTGACAGATACGCAGTATTTT CASIGAAPLTDTQYF
TRBJ1-3 TRBV6-5 . TRBD1 TGTGCCAGCAGTGGGACAGGAGGAAACACCATATATTTT CASSGTGGNTIYF
TRBJ2-1 TRBV6-5 . TRBD2 TGTGCCAGCAGTTTTGGACTAGCGGGATTCGATGAGCAGTTCTTC CASSFGLAGFDEQFF
TRBJ2-7 TRBV5-6 . TRBD1 TGTGCCAGCAGCTTGAGACTGGGACAGGGCTATAACGAGCAGTACTTC CASSLRLGQGYNEQYF
TRBJ1-5 TRBV19 . . TGTGCCAGTAGTATTGGACGGGGGAATCAGCCCCAGCATTTT CASSIGRGNQPQHF
TRBJ1-1 TRBV18 . . TGTGCCAGCTCACCACCAGCAGGGGCTACTGAAGCTTTCTTT CASSPPAGATEAFF
TRBJ2-5 TRBV5-4 . . TGTGCCAGCAGCTTCGGACCCAGGGGGGCTTTCCAAGAGACCCAGTACTTC CASSFGPRGAFQETQYF
TRBJ1-4 TRBV30 . . TGTGCCTGGAGTGGACCCTCAGGGACTAATGAAAAACTGTTTTTT CAWSGPSGTNEKLFF
TRBJ2-7 TRBV29-1 . . TGCAGCGTTGAAGACAATGGCCCCTACGAGCAGTACTTC CSVEDNGPYEQYF
TRBJ2-1 TRBV18 . . TGTGCCAGCTCACCTTCTGCGGCGGTATACAATGAGCAGTTCTTC CASSPSAAVYNEQFF
TRBJ2-7 TRBV19 . . TGTGCCAGTAGTATCGGGCAGGGATACTACGAGCAGTACTTC CASSIGQGYYEQYF
TRBJ2-1 TRBV7-6 few TRBD2 TGTGCCAGCAGCTTAGGAGCGGGGGGTGAGCAGTTCTTC CASSLGAGGEQFF
TRBJ2-3 TRBV14 . . TGTGCCAGCAGCCAAGGCAGAATAACGCAGTATTTT CASSQGRITQYF
TRBJ1-1 TRBV5-1 . . TGCGCCAGCAGGGAAATAACAGGAAACACTGAAGCTTTCTTT CASREITGNTEAFF
TRBJ2-1 TRBV2 . . TGTGCCAGCACCCCAGGCAGTGAGCAGTTCTTC CASTPGSEQFF